Following are 8 T cell receptor beta chains from one sample sequenced in a study of T-cell reconstitution after alpha-beta-depleted transplantation in children. Using unique molecular identifiers, the investigators prepared the TCRbeta library. Using its own MiXCR run on the PCR reads, TCRdb lists one record per CDR3 protein. The sample includes 530,000 or so distinct CDR3 sequences, approximately 30% seen only once; the top ten take 30% to 40%. The specimen comprised PBMCs, sampled before TCRalphabeta/CD19-depleted stem cell transplant. Source of these receptors: a boy in the first two years of life with Wiskott-Aldrich syndrome, due to receive a stem cell transplant.

The chain is built from TRBV20-1 and TRBJ2-3; a weak D match, TRBD2 (5 bases). The CDR3 contains 12 residues. Per the germline V gene, CDR1 is DFQATT and CDR2 is SNEGSKA (reference sequence). Trimming pared 3 bases from V and 7 bases from J, leaving 11 bases between. CDR3 in amino acids: CSASTRGNTQYF. The CDR3 DNA reads TGCAGTGCTAGTACGAGAGGGAATACGCAGTATTTT.

The chain couples TRBV27 to TRBJ2-1, with 10 bases fitting TRBD2. The CDR3 runs 17 residues. Germline V gives CDR1 MNHEY, CDR2 SMNVEV (reference sequence). J gave up 3 bases and V 6 bases, and 11 bases lay outside the gene matches. The CDR3 loop is CASSPLTSGKIYNEQFF. DNA of the CDR3: TGTGCCAGCAGCCCGCTTACTAGCGGGAAGATCTACAATGAGCAGTTCTTC.

The chain combines TRBV15 with TRBJ2-3, with 11 bases matching TRBD2. V lost 1 base to trimming and J lost 6 bases; unmatched junction nucleotides: 6. Germline loops: CDR1 LNHNV, CDR2 YYDKDF (reference sequence). The CDR3 has 16 amino acids. The chain's CDR3 is CATSRGLAGRVDTQYF. CDR3 DNA sequence: TGTGCCACCAGCAGAGGACTAGCGGGACGAGTGGATACGCAGTATTTT. Together with reference TRBV15 and TRBJ2-3, the CDR3 gives the full variable domain: DAMVIQNPRYQVTQFGKPVTLSCSQTLNHNVMYWYQQKSSQAPKLLFHYYDKDFNNEADTPDNFQSRRPNTSFCFLDIRSPGLGDTAMYLCATSRGLAGRVDTQYFGPGTRLTVL.

This chain connects TRBV25-1 to TRBJ2-1; 8 bases align to TRBD2. The V segment lost 3 bases and the J segment 8 bases; nucleotides outside the gene matches: 9. This CDR3 spans 15 amino acids. CDR1 is MGHDK and CDR2 is SYGVNS in the germline V gene. The CDR3: CASSESGGPWDEQFF. CDR3 in DNA: TGTGCCAGCAGTGAGAGCGGGGGCCCCTGGGATGAGCAGTTCTTC.

This clonotype was picked up a small number of times. CDR3 protein: CASRSSGGMSGELFF. The CDR3 DNA is TGTGCCAGCAGGTCTAGCGGGGGGATGTCCGGGGAGCTGTTTTTT. The chain carries TRBV2 and TRBJ2-2; 11 nucleotides match TRBD2. Germline V gene data show CDR1 as SNHLY and CDR2 as FYNNEI. V was clipped by 6 bases and J by 6 bases; unmatched bases: 6. The CDR3 has 15 amino acids.

The chain combines TRBV29-1 with TRBJ2-7; D tentatively fits TRBD1 or TRBD2 (5 bases each). The germline V gene encodes CDR1 SQVTM and CDR2 ANQGSEA. Trimming cost V 3 bases and J 2 bases, with 14 bases left between them. CDR3 length: 14 amino acids. The CDR3 reads CSVDHLEGTYEQYF. Here the CDR3 DNA reads TGCAGCGTTGATCATCTAGAGGGGACCTACGAGCAGTACTTC.

The chain employs TRBV13 and TRBJ2-7, with D perhaps matching TRBD1 or TRBD2 (5 bases each). V lost 4 bases and J lost 3, with 16 bases in between. The CDR3 totals 15 residues. Germline assignment: CDR1 PRHDT and CDR2 FYEKMQ (reference sequence). The CDR3 coding sequence is TGTGCCAGCAGCTCCCTTGGGACGCCCAGCTACGAGCAGTACTTC. Amino acids: CASSSLGTPSYEQYF.

The rearrangement joins TRBV27 to TRBJ2-7; the D call may be TRBD1 or TRBD2 (5 bases each). Germline-derived CDR1 and CDR2 are MNHEY and SMNVEV (reference sequence). The CDR3 sequence is 13 residues long. V dropped 4 bases and J dropped 3 bases, with 10 bases sitting between them. CDR3 DNA: TGTGCCAGCAGTTCCGGGGCCTACTACGAGCAGTACTTC. It specifies CASSSGAYYEQYF.